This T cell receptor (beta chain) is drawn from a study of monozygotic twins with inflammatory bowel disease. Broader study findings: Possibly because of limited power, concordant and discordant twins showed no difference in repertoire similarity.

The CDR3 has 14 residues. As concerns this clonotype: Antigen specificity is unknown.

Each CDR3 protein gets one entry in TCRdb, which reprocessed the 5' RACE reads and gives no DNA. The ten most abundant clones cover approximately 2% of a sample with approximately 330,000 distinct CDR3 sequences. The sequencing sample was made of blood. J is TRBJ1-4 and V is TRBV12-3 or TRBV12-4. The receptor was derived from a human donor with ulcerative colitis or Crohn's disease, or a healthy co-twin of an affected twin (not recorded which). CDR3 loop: CASRNTDYNEKLFF.